This TCR beta chain was profiled in a study of blood T cell repertoires in COVID-19. The wider study: There were acute and convalescent COVID-19 samples, and they came from the United States, Italy and Spain. Sources were T cells, B-cell-depleted T cells, or PBMCs; the material itself was cDNA or gDNA.

Original processing methods: Using reference gene primer amplification, nucleated cell counts were estimated. Sequenced by immunoSEQ multiplex PCR; TCRdb stores in-frame clones only, minus some. V, J and clone size derive from that table, while D and trimming were established from the DNA sequence. The sample consists of about 100,000 clones, over 65% of them appearing once. V trimming: 0 bases; J trimming: 1 base; junction bases outside the gene matches: 16. Germline lookup yields CDR1 GTSNPN and CDR2 SVGIG (reference sequence). This CDR3 is 21 amino acids long. The receptor comes from a man in his sixties with acute or convalescent COVID-19. The sequenced sample was peripheral blood. The chain employs TRBV30 and TRBJ1-5; 12 positions agree with TRBD1. For the CDR3, the DNA is TGTGCCTGGAGTGTACGGGAACGGCCGGGACAGGGGGCGTTGAGCAATCAGCCCCAGCATTTT. Translated, it gives CAWSVRERPGQGALSNQPQHF.